This TCR beta chain was captured in a study of response to subunit inactivated influenza vaccine. The CDR3 totals 16 residues. Germline CDR1 is MNHEY and CDR2 is SVGEGT. V gave up 4 bases and J gave up 7 bases; unmatched junction bases: 10. TCRdb re-called the RT-PCR reads with MiXCR, one entry per CDR3 protein. This sample has around 570,000 distinct CDR3 sequences, with roughly 10% found just once. This sample was also put to use in a study of T cells expressing NK-cell markers. This second report adds: The authors made TCR beta cDNA libraries by 5'RACE template switching. This switching added a universal primer site and UMIs. Among CD8+ T cells from 5 to 7 donors, dominant NKG2C+ clonotypes accounted for about 1.0-7.0%. Clarity on HCMV specificity was lacking for the expanded NKG2C+ T cell clones.

The receptor was isolated from a middle-aged man who received an inactivated influenza vaccine. Here the sequenced sample was PBMCs from blood, taken on the day of vaccination. This chain connects TRBV6-2 or TRBV6-3 to TRBJ2-1; TRBD2 aligns across 10 bases. Here the CDR3 reads CASSSRSLAGSNEQFF. CDR3 bases: TGTGCCAGCAGTTCTCGGTCACTAGCGGGATCGAATGAGCAGTTCTTC.